This TCR beta chain was sequenced in a study of tumor-infiltrating lymphocytes in glioblastoma multiforme. This clonotype was detected only a few times. The CDR3 has 14 residues. Between the trimmed V and J ends, which lost 3 bases and 5 bases, there was a span of 14 bases. Three nested ARM-PCR rounds with V-beta and C-beta primers built TCRB libraries. MiXCR, applied by TCRdb to the multiplex PCR reads, yields one record per CDR3 protein. The top ten clones hold approximately 30% of a sample with about 13,000 distinct CDR3 sequences, over 60% of them seen once. The sequencing sample was made of brain tumor tissue. The rearrangement links TRBV12-3 or TRBV12-4 to TRBJ2-7; D gene ambiguous. This receptor was identified in a male donor with glioblastoma. The CDR3, as DNA: TGTGCCAGCAGTTTCCCCCCCCCTGGTAACGAGCAGTACTTC. Translated: CASSFPPPGNEQYF.